Sequencing of this T cell receptor beta chain was carried out in a study of beta chain features in type 1 diabetes. Study context: Patients did not differ from healthy donors in age, gender or cell yield.

The ends lost 5 bases at V and 7 bases at J; junction bases unmatched: 11. The CDR3 totals 18 residues. Germline lookup yields CDR1 PRHDT and CDR2 FYEKMQ (reference sequence). Study-wide results and caveats: Patients showed naive, central memory and Treg TCRB repertoires that appeared more similar than those of healthy donors.

This clone was found a few times. Its antigen remains unidentified. Sequencing targeted expressed TCRB transcripts, as all isolated RNA had been reverse transcribed. Reads from naive, central memory and regulatory T cell samples averaged approximately 3.4 million. The data were produced by immunoSEQ multiplex PCR, yet TCRdb's version contains in-frame clones alone and is incomplete. The sample lists some 150,000 clones, 11% occurring once. The sequence came from a man aged 18-30 years in good health. The source material was central memory CD4+ T cells from blood. The chain carries TRBV13 and TRBJ2-1, with TRBD2 matching over 16 bases. CDR3 coding DNA: TGTGCCAGCAGCACGGGACTAGCGGGAGGGTGGTGGTTGAATGAGCAGTTCTTC. Its protein product is CASSTGLAGGWWLNEQFF.